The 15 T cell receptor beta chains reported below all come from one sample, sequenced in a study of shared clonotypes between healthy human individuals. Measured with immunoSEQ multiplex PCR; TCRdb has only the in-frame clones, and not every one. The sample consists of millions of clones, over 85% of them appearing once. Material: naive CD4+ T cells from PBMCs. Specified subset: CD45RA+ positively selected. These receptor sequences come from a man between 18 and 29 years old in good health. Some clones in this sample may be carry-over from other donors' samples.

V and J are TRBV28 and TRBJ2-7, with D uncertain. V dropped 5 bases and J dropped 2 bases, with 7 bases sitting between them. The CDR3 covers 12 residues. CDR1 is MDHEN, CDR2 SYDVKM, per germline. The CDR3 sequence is CASSAGPYEQYF. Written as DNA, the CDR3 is TGTGCCAGCAGTGCTGGCCCCTACGAGCAGTACTTC.

The CDR3 DNA reads TGTGCCAGCAGCTTACTCGAGGGGACTAACATGCCGTTCTTC. Amino acid sequence: CASSLLEGTNMPFF. V is TRBV11-2 and J is TRBJ2-1; 7 positions match TRBD2. Per germline, CDR1 SGHAT and CDR2 FQNNGV. J was trimmed by 15 bases and V by 2 bases; bases with no gene match: 13. The CDR3 is 14 residues long.

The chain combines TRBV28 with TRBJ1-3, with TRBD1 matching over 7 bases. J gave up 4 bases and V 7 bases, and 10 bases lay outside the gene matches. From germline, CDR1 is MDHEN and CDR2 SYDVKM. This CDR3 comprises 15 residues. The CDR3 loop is CASNMGQTFGNTIYF. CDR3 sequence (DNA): TGTGCCAGCAACATGGGACAGACCTTCGGAAACACCATATATTTT.

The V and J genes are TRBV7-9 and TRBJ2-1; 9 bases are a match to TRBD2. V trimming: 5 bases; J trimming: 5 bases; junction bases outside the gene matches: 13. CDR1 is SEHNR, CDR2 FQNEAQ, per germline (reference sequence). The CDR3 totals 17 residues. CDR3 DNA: TGTGCCAGCAGCCACCCTGCTGGGACTAGCAGAAACAATGAGCAGTTCTTC. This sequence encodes CASSHPAGTSRNNEQFF.

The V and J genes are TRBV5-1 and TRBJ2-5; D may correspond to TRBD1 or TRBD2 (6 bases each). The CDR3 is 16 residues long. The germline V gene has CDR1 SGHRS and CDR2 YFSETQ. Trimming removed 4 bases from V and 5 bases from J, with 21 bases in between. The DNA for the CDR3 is TGCGCCAGCAGCCAAGAAACGGGGGCGCCGTGGGAGACCCAGTACTTC. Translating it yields CASSQETGAPWETQYF.

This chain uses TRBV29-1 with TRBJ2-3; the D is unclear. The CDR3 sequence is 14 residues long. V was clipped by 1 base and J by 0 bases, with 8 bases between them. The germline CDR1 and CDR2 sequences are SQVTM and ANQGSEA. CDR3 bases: TGCAGCGTTGAAGCGGCCGCTAGCACAGATACGCAGTATTTT. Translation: CSVEAAASTDTQYF.

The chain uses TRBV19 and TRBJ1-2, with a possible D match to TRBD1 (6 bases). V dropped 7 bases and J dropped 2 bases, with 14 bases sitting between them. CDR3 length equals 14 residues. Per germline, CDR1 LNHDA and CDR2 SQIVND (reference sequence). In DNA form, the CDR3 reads TGTGCCAGTACCCTCCCGAGGGGGAACTATGGCTACACCTTC. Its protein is CASTLPRGNYGYTF.

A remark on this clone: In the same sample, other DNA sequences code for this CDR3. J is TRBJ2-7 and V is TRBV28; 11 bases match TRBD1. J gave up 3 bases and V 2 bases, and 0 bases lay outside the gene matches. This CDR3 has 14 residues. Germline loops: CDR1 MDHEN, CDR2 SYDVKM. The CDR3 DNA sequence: TGTGCCAGCAGTTTAGGGACAGGGGGCTACGAGCAGTACTTC. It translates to CASSLGTGGYEQYF.

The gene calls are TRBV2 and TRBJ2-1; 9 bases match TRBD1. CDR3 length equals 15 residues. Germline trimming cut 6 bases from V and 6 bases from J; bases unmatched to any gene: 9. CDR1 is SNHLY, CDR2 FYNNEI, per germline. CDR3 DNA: TGTGCCAGCAGCGAAACAGGGGGCGGCCGCAATGAGCAGTTCTTC. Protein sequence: CASSETGGGRNEQFF.

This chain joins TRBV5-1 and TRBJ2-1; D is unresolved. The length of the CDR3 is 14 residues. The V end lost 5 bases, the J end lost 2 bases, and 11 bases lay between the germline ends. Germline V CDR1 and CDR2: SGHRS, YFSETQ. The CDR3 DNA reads TGCGCCAGCAGATGGGGTGAGGCCTACAATGAGCAGTTCTTC. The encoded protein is CASRWGEAYNEQFF.

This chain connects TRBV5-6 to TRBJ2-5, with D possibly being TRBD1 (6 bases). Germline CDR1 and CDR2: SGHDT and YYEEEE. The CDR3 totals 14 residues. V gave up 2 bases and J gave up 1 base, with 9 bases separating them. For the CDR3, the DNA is TGTGCCAGCAGCTTACAGGGCCGCCAAGAGACCCAGTACTTC. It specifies CASSLQGRQETQYF.

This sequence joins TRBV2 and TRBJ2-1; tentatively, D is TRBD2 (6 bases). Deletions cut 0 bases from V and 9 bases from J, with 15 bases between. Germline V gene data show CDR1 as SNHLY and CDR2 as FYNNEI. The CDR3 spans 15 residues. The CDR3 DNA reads TGTGCCAGCAGTGAAGCGCGCCCTAGCGCCGCTGAGCAGTTCTTC. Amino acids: CASSEARPSAAEQFF.

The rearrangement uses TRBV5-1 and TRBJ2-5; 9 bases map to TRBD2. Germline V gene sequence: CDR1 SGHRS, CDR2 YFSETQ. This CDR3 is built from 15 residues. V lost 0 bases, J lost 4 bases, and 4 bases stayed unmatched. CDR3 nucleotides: TGCGCCAGCAGCTTGGAGGGTAGCGGGGGAGAGACCCAGTACTTC. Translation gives CASSLEGSGGETQYF.

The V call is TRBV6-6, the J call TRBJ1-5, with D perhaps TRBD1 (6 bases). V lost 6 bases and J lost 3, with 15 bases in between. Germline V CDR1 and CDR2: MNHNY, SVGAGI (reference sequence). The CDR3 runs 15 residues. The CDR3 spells CASSINRAPNQPQHF. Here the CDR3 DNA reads TGTGCCAGCAGCATTAACAGGGCCCCCAATCAGCCCCAGCATTTT.

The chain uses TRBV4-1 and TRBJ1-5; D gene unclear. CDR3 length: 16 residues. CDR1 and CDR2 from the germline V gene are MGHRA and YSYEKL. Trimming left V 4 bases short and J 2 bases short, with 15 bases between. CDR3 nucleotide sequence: TGCGCCAGCAGCCCTGGACTCGTCCGGGGCAATCAGCCCCAGCATTTT. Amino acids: CASSPGLVRGNQPQHF.